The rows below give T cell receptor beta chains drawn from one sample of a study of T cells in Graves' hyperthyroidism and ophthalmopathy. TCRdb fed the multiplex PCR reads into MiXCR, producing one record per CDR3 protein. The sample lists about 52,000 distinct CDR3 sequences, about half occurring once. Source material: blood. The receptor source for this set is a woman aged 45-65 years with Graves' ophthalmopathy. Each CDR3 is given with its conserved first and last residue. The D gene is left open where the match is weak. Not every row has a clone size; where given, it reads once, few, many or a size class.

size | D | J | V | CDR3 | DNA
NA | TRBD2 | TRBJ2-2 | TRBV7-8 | CASSQAGLAGEYTGELFF | TGTGCCAGCAGCCAAGCTGGACTAGCGGGGGAATACACCGGGGAGCTGTTTTTT
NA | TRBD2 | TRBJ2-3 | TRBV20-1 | CSASGSGVYNEQYF | TGCAGTGCTAGTGGTAGCGGGGTTTACAATGAGCAGTATTTT
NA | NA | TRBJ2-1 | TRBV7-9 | CASSRRGVWTDTQFF | TGTGCCAGCAGCCGACGGGGAGTGTGGACAGATACGCAGTTCTTC
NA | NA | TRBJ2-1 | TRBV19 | CAGTGSTHGNEQFF | TGTGCCGGTACAGGGTCAACGCATGGTAATGAGCAGTTCTTC
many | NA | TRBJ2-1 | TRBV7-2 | CASSLAGGPGLSYNEQFF | TGTGCCAGCAGCTTAGCGGGGGGACCGGGCCTCTCCTACAATGAGCAGTTCTTC
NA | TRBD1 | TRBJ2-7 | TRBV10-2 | CASSPGTGVYEQYF | TGCGCCAGCAGCCCCGGGACAGGGGTGTACGAGCAGTACTTC
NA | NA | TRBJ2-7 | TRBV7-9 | CVSSLDGATYYEQYF | TGCGTCAGCAGCTTAGACGGGGCAACTTACTACGAGCAGTACTTC
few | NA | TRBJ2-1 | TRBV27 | CASSLTREVEQFF | TGTGCCAGCAGTCTGACTAGGGAGGTTGAGCAGTTCTTC
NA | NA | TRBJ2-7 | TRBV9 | CASKERYEQYF | TGTGCCAGCAAGGAAAGATACGAGCAGTACTTC
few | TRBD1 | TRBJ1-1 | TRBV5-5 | CASSLGTGLMNTEAFF | TGTGCCAGCAGCTTGGGGACAGGGCTCATGAACACTGAAGCTTTCTTT
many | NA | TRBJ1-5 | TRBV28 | CASSPLDTTSNQPQHF | TGTGCCAGCAGTCCCCTTGACACCACTAGCAATCAGCCCCAGCATTTT
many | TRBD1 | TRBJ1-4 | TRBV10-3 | CAISEGTGGRLKLFF | TGTGCCATCAGTGAGGGGACAGGGGGACGACTTAAACTGTTTTTT
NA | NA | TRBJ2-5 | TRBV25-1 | CAPQGRDLETQYF | TGTGCTCCCCAGGGACGGGACCTAGAGACCCAGTACTTC
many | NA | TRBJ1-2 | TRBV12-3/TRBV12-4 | CASSLEAGNYGYTF | TGTGCCAGCAGTTTAGAAGCAGGCAACTATGGCTACACCTTC
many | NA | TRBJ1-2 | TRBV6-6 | CASIERQDRPLSGYTF | TGTGCCAGCATCGAGCGGCAGGACCGTCCGCTAAGTGGCTACACCTTC
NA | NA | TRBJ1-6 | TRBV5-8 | CASSLLASPLHF | TGTGCCAGCAGCTTGTTGGCCTCACCCCTCCACTTT
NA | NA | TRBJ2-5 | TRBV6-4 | CASSFIGSNQPQYF | TGTGCCAGCAGTTTTATCGGTAGCAATCAGCCCCAGTACTTC
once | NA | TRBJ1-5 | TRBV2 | CASSFGETQHF | TGTGCCAGCAGTTTTGGAGAGACCCAGCATTTT
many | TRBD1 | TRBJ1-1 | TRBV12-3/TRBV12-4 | CASSRQGFGPEAFF | TGTGCCAGCAGTCGACAGGGGTTTGGGCCTGAAGCTTTCTTT
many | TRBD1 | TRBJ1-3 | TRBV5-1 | CASSAWDSSGNTIYF | TGCGCCAGCAGCGCCTGGGACAGCTCTGGAAACACCATATATTTT
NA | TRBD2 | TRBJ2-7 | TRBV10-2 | CARSYSARTSGGYEQYF | TGCGCCAGGAGTTACTCGGCGCGGACTAGCGGGGGGTACGAGCAGTACTTC
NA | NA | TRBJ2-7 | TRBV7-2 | CASIPSGDDEQYF | TGTGCCAGCATCCCCTCAGGGGACGACGAGCAGTACTTC
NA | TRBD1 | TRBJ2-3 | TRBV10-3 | CASSFDRGLSDTQYF | TGTGCCAGCAGTTTCGACAGGGGGTTATCAGATACGCAGTATTTT
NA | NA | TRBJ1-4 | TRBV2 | CASRSGRGGATNEKLLF | TGTGCCAGCAGATCTGGGAGGGGGGGCGCAACTAATGAAAAACTGCTTTTT
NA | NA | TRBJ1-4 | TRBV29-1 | CSVYVGGREKLFF | TGCAGCGTATACGTTGGTGGTCGGGAAAAACTGTTTTTT
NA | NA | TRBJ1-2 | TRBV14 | CASSQAQGYGYTF | TGTGCCAGCAGCCAAGCGCAGGGATATGGCTACACCTTC
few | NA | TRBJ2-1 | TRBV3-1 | CATHGGGPYNEQFF | TGTGCCACTCATGGGGGGGGCCCCTACAATGAGCAGTTCTTC
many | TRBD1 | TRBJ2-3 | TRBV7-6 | CASSLETGAPDTQYF | TGTGCCAGCAGCTTAGAGACAGGGGCACCAGATACGCAGTATTTT
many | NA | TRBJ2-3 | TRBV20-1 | CSATTRGAGEDTQYF | TGCAGTGCTACCACACGGGGGGCGGGAGAAGATACGCAGTATTTT
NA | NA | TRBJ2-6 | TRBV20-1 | CSARGRGSSGASVLTF | TGCAGTGCTAGAGGACGGGGAAGCTCTGGGGCCAGCGTCCTGACTTTC
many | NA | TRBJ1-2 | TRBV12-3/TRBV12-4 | CASRHPGPPVGYTF | TGTGCCAGCAGACATCCGGGACCGCCGGTCGGCTACACCTTC
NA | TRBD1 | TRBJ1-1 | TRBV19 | CASRTGTGGVNTEAFF | TGTGCCAGTAGAACCGGGACAGGGGGAGTGAACACTGAAGCTTTCTTT
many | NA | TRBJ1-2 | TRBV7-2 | CASSLLWDTGNYGYTF | TGTGCCAGCAGCTTACTCTGGGACACAGGGAACTATGGCTACACCTTC
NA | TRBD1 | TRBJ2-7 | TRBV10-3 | CAMGTGGYYEQYF | TGTGCCATGGGGACAGGGGGCTACTACGAGCAGTACTTC
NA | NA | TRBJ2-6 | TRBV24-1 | CATSRVGGANVLTF | TGTGCCACCAGTAGAGTTGGAGGGGCCAACGTCCTGACTTTC
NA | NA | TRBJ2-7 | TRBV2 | CASSEARKDRGHFSYEQYF | TGTGCCAGCAGTGAAGCGCGAAAGGACAGAGGCCACTTCTCCTACGAGCAGTACTTC
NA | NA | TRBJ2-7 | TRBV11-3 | CASSFEWEQYF | TGTGCCAGCAGCTTCGAGTGGGAGCAGTACTTC
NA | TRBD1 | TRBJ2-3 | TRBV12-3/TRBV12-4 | CASSYFRGTDTQYF | TGTGCCAGCAGTTACTTCAGGGGGACAGATACGCAGTATTTT
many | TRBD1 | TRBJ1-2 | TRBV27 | CASRGTDHYGYTF | TGTGCCAGCAGAGGGACAGACCACTACGGCTACACCTTC
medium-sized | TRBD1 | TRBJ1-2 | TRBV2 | CASSESGTVRYGYTF | TGTGCCAGCAGTGAATCGGGGACAGTTCGGTATGGCTACACCTTC
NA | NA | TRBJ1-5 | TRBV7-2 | CASSSPGEDTQYFGPGNQPQHF | NA
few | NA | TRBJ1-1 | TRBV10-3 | CASSRQGSTEAFF | TGTGCCAGCTCACGGCAGGGTTCCACTGAAGCTTTCTTT